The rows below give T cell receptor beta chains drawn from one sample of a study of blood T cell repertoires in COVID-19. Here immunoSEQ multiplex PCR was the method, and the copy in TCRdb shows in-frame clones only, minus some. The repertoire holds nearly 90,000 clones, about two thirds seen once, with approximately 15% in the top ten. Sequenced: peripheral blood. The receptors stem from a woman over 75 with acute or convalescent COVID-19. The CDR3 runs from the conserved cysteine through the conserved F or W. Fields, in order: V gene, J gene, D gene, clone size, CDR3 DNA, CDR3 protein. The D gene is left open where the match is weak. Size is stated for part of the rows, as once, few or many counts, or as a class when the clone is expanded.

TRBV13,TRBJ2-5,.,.,TGTGCCAGCAGCTTAGTTGGAGCAGAGACCCAGTACTTC,CASSLVGAETQYF
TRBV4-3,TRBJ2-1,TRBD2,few,TGCGCCAGCAGCCAAGACAGGACTAGCGGGGGGTCTGAGCAGTTCTTC,CASSQDRTSGGSEQFF
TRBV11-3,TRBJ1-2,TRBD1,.,TGTGCCAGCAGCTCGGGACAGGGAAAAGGTGGCTACACCTTC,CASSSGQGKGGYTF
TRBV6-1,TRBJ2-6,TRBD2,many,TGTGCCAGCAGTGGAAGCGGGGGACGGTTCTCTGGGGCCAACGTCCTGACTTTC,CASSGSGGRFSGANVLTF
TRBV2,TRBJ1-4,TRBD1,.,TGTGCCACTCGGGACAGGGTAGAAAAACTGTTTTTT,CATRDRVEKLFF
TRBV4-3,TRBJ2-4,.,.,TGCGCCAGCAGCCAAGTGGCCGCGGACATTCAGTACTTC,CASSQVAADIQYF
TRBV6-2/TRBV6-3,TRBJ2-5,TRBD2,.,TGTGCCAGCAGTTTAGCGGGGCTCGAGGAGACCCAGTACTTC,CASSLAGLEETQYF
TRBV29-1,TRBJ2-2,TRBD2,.,TGCAGCGTTGAGCTAGCGGGGCCCAACGGGGAGCTGTTTTTT,CSVELAGPNGELFF
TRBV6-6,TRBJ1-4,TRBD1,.,TGTGCCAGCAGACGCGCACAGGGGGGAGACAATGAAAAACTGTTTTTT,CASRRAQGGDNEKLFF
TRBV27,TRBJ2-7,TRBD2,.,TGTGCCAGCAGTTTATGGTCTAGCGGGGGGCTACGCGAGCAGTACTTC,CASSLWSSGGLREQYF
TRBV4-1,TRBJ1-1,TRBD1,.,TGCGCCAGCAGCCAGCCCGGACAGGGAAACACTGAAGCTTTCTTT,CASSQPGQGNTEAFF
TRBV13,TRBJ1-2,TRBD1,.,TGTGCCAGCAGCTTAGGCGGACAGGAGGCGGCTTATGGCTACACCTTC,CASSLGGQEAAYGYTF
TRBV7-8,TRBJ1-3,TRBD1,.,TGTGCCAGCAGCTTAAGGGGACAGGGCAATGGAAACACCATATATTTT,CASSLRGQGNGNTIYF
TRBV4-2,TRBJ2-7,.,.,TGTGCCAGCAGCCAAGATGGGGACTTATACGAGCAGTACTTC,CASSQDGDLYEQYF
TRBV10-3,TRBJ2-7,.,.,TGTGCCATCAGTGGTGCCCGGGGGCGGGGGGAGCAGTACTTC,CAISGARGRGEQYF
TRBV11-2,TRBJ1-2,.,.,TGTGCCAGCAGCCGCCGGGGGTTCGACTATGGCTACACCTTC,CASSRRGFDYGYTF
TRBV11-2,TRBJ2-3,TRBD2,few,TGTGCCAGCAGCTTAGGCTGGCGGGGGGGCCCAGATACGCAGTATTTT,CASSLGWRGGPDTQYF
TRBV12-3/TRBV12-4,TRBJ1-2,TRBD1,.,TGTGCCAGCAGCCCGGGACAGGTCTATGGCTACACCTTC,CASSPGQVYGYTF
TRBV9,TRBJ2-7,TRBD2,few,TGTGCCAGCAGCGTAGGGGGACTAGCGGAACACTACGAGCAGTACTTC,CASSVGGLAEHYEQYF
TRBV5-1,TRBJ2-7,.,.,TGCGCCAGCAGCTTGGAGGCAGGGCCGGTTGGGCTCGAGCAGTACTTC,CASSLEAGPVGLEQYF
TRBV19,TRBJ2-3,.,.,TGTGCCAGTAGTATAGCAAAGGCTAGCGTCACGCAGGATACGCAGTATTTT,CASSIAKASVTQDTQYF
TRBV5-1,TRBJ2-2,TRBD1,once,TGCGCCAGCAGCCCTCCGGGACAGGGAAACACCGGGGAGCTGTTTTTT,CASSPPGQGNTGELFF
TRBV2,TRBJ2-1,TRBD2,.,TGTGCCAGCAGTCGGCGGTCGGGACTAGACAATGAGCAGTTCTTC,CASSRRSGLDNEQFF
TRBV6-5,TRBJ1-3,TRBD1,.,TGTGCCACGACCGAAACAGGGGGGCGAAACACCATATATTTT,CATTETGGRNTIYF
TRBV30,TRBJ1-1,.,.,TGTGCCTGGACAGGGAGGTACACTGAAGCTTTCTTT,CAWTGRYTEAFF
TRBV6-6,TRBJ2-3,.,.,TGTGCCAGCAGGCGGACTGACACAGATACGCAGTATTTT,CASRRTDTDTQYF
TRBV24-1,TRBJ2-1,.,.,TGTGCCACCAGTGATCCCAGGTCCTACAATGAGCAGTTCTTC,CATSDPRSYNEQFF
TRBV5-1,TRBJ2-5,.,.,TGCGCCAGCAGCTACGGGATTTCGGAGACCCAGTACTTC,CASSYGISETQYF